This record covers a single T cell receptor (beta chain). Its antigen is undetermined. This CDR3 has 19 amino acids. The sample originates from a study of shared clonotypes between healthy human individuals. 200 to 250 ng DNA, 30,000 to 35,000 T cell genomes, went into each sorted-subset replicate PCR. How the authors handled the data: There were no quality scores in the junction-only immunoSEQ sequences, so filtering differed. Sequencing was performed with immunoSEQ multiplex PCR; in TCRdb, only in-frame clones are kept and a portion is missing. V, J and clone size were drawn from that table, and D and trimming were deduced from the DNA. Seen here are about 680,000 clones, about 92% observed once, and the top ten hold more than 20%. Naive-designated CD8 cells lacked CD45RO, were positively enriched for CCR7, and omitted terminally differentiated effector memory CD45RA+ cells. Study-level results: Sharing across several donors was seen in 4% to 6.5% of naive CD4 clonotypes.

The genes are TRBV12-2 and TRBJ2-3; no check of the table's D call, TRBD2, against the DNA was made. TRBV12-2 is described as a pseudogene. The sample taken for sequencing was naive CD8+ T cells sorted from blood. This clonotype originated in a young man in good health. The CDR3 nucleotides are TGTGCAAGTCGCTTGGATGGGAGAGGGTCTGCAAGATACGCCCTTAATCAGTATTTT. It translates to CASRLDGRGSARYALNQYF.